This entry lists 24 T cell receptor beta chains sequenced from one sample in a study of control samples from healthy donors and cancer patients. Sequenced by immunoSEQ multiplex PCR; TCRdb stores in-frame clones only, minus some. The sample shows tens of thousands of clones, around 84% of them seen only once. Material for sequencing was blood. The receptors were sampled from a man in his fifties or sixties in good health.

The CDR3 here is CSASRTLGVELFF. In nucleotides, the CDR3 is TGCAGTGCTAGTCGCACTTTGGGTGTGGAGCTGTTTTTT. V and J are TRBV20-1 and TRBJ2-2; D is uncertain. This CDR3 has 13 residues. The germline gives CDR1 DFQATT, CDR2 SNEGSKA (reference sequence). Trimming removed 3 bases from V and 10 bases from J, with 15 bases in between.

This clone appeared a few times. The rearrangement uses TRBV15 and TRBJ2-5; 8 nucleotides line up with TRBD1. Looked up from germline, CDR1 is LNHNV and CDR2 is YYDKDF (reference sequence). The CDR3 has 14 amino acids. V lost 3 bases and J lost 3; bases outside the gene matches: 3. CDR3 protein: CATSRAGGKETQYF. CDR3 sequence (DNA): TGTGCCACCAGCAGGGCAGGGGGCAAAGAGACCCAGTACTTC.

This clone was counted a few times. The CDR3 DNA reads TGTGCCAGCAGCCAAGTCGGTGGGAAACCCAACGAGCAGTACTTC. It codes for CASSQVGGKPNEQYF. The rearrangement links TRBV3-1 (or the pseudogene TRBV3-2) to TRBJ2-7, with no clear D. The CDR3 is made up of 15 amino acids. Germline V CDR1 and CDR2: LGHDT, YNNKEL (reference sequence). The germline V and J ends were trimmed by 1 base and 5 bases, with 15 bases remaining between them.

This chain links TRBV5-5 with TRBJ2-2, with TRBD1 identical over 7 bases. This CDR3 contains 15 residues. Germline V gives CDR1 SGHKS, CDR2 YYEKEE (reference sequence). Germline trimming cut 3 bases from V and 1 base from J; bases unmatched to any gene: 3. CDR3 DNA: TGTGCCAGCAGCTCCGGGACAGAGAACACCGGGGAGCTGTTTTTT. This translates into CASSSGTENTGELFF.

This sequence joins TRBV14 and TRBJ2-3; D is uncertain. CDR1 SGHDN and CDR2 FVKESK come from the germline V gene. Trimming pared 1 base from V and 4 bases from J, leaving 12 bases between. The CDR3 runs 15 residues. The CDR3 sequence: CASSQVTGLADTQYF. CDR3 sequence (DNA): TGTGCCAGCAGCCAAGTCACGGGTCTAGCAGATACGCAGTATTTT.

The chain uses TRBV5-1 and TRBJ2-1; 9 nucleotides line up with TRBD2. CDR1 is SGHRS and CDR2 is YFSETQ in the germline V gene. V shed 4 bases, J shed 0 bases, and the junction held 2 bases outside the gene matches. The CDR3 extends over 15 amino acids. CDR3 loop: CASSIAGVSYNEQFF. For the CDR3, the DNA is TGCGCCAGCAGCATAGCGGGAGTCTCCTACAATGAGCAGTTCTTC. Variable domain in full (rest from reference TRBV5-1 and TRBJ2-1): KAGVTQTPRYLIKTRGQQVTLSCSPISGHRSVSWYQQTPGQGLQFLFEYFSETQRNKGNFPGRFSGRQFSNSRSEMNVSTLELGDSALYLCASSIAGVSYNEQFFGPGTRLTVL.

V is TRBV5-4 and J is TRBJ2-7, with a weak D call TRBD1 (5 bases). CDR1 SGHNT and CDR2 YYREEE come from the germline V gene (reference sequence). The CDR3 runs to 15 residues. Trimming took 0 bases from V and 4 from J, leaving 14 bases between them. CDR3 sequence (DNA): TGTGCCAGCAGCTTGGGGGGCAGCGTGGTATACGAGCAGTACTTC. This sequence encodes CASSLGGSVVYEQYF.

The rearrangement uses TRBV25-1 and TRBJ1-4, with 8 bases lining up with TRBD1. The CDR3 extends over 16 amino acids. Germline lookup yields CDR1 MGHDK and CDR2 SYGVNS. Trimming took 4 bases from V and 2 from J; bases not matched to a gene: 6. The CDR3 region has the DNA TGTGCCAGCAGTGTTGGACAGGGAGGGACTAATGAAAAACTGTTTTTT. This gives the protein CASSVGQGGTNEKLFF.

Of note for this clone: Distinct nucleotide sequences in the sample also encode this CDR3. Here the CDR3 reads CASSVGVGGNYEQYF. CDR3 coding DNA: TGTGCCAGCAGCGTAGGAGTAGGTGGGAATTACGAGCAGTACTTC. This sequence joins TRBV9 and TRBJ2-7; no clear D gene. With 0 bases removed from V and 4 bases from J, the gap between germline ends came to 14 bases. In germline, CDR1 is SGDLS, CDR2 YYNGEE. The CDR3 is 15 residues long. Full variable domain (outside the CDR3, taken from reference TRBV9 and TRBJ2-7): DSGVTQTPKHLITATGQRVTLRCSPRSGDLSVYWYQQSLDQGLQFLIQYYNGEERAKGNILERFSAQQFPDLHSELNLSSLELGDSALYFCASSVGVGGNYEQYFGPGTRLTVT.

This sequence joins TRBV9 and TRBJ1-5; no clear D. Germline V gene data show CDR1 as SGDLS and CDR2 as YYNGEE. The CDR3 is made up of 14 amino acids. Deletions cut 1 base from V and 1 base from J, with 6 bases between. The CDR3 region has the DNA TGTGCCAGCAGCGTATTAGGGAGCAATCAGCCCCAGCATTTT. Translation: CASSVLGSNQPQHF.

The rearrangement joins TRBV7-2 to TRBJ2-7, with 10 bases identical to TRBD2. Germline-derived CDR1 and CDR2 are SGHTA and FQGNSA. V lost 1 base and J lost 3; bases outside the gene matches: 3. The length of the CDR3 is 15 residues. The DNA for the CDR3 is TGTGCCAGCAGCTTAGATTGGACTAGCGGCTACGAGCAGTACTTC. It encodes CASSLDWTSGYEQYF.

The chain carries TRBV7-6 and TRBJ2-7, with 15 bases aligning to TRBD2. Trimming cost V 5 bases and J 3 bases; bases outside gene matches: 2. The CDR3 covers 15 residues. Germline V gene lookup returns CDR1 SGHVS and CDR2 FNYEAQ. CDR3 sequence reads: CASSKGLAGGYEQYF. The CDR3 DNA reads TGTGCCAGCAGCAAGGGACTAGCGGGAGGCTACGAGCAGTACTTC.

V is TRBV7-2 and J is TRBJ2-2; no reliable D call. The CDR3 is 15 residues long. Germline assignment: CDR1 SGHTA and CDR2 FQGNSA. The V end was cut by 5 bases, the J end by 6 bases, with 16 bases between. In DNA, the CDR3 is TGTGCCAGCAGCCCCACAGTAATAGGGTCCGGGGAGCTGTTTTTT. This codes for CASSPTVIGSGELFF.

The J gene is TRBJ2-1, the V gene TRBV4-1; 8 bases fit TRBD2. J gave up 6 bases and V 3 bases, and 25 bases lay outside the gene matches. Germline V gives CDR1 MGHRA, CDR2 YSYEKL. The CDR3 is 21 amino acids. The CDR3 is CASSHVEAGVGSGMEGNEQFF. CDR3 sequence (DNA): TGCGCCAGCAGCCATGTAGAAGCGGGAGTAGGCTCGGGGATGGAGGGCAATGAGCAGTTCTTC.

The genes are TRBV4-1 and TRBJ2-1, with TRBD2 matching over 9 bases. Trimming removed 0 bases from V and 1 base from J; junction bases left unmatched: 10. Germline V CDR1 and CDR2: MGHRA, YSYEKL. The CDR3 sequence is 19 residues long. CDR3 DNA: TGCGCCAGCAGCCAAGACGAGGGTAGCGGGAGATGGTCCTACAATGAGCAGTTCTTC. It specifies CASSQDEGSGRWSYNEQFF.

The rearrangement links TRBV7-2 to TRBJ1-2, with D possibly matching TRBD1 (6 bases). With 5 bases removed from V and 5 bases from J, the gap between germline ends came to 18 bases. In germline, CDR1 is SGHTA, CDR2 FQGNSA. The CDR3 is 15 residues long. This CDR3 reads CASSPQGGRWYGYTF. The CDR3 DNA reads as TGTGCCAGCAGCCCACAAGGGGGAAGATGGTATGGCTACACCTTC.

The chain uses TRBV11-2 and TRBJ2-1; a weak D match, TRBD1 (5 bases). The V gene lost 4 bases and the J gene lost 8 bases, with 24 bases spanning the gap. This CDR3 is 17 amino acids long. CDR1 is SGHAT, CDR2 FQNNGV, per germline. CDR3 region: CASSSLLLAWGLDEQFF. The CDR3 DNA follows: TGTGCCAGCAGCTCCCTCCTCCTGGCGTGGGGCTTAGATGAGCAGTTCTTC.

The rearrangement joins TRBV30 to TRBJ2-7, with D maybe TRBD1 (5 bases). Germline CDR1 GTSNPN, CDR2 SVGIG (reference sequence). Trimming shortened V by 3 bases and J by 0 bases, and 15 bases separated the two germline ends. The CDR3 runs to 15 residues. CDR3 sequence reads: CAWRRQYQSSYEQYF. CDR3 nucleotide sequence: TGTGCCTGGAGGCGACAGTACCAAAGCTCCTACGAGCAGTACTTC.

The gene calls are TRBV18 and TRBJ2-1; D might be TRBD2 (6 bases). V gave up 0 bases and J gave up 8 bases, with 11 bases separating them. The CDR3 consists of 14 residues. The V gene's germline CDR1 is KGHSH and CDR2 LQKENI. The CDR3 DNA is TGTGCCAGCTCACCACCGATGGGACTCCATGAGCAGTTCTTC. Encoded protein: CASSPPMGLHEQFF.

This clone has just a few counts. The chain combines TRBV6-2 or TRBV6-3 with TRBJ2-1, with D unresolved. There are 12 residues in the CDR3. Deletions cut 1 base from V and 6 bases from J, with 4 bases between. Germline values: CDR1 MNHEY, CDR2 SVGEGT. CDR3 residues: CASSYWGNEQFF. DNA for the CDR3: TGTGCCAGCAGTTACTGGGGCAATGAGCAGTTCTTC.

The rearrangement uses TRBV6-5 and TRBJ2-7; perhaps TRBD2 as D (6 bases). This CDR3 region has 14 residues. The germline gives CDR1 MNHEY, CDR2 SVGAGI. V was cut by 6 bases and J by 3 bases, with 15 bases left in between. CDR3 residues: CASRNPGTFYEQYF. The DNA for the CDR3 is TGTGCCAGCAGGAACCCCGGGACTTTCTACGAGCAGTACTTC.

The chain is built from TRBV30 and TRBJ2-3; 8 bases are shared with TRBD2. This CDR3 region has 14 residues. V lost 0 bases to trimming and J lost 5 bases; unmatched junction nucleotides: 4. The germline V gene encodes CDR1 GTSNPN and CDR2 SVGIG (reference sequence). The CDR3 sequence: CAWSVTGGGDTQYF. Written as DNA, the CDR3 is TGTGCCTGGAGTGTAACGGGGGGGGGAGATACGCAGTATTTT.

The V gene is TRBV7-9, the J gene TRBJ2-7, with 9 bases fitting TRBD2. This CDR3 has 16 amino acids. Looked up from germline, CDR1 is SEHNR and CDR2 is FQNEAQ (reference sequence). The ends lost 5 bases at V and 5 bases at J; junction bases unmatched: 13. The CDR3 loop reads CASSPKVGSGSNEQYF. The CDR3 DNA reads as TGTGCCAGCAGCCCGAAAGTAGGTAGCGGGAGTAACGAGCAGTACTTC.

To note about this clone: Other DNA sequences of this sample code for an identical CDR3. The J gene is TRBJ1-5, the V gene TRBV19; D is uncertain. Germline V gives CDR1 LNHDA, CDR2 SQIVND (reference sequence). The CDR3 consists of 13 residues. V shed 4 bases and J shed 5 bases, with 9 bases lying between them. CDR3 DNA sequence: TGTGCCAGTAGTACACAAGTGGATCAGCCCCAGCATTTT. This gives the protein CASSTQVDQPQHF.